A selection of T cell receptor beta chains follows, all from one sample in a study of read filtering for tumor transcriptome and immune sequencing. Using its own MiXCR run on the reads, TCRdb lists one record per CDR3 protein. The data contain 100,000 to 150,000 distinct CDR3 sequences, about 13% of them singletons. The sample consisted of a population of CD138-negative cells sorted from bone marrow. Source of these receptors: a donor aged 40 or older with multiple myeloma. Each CDR3 is given with its conserved first and last residue. Fields, in order: D gene, J gene, V gene, clone size, CDR3 DNA, CDR3 protein. The D gene is left open where the match is weak. A row's size may be missing; if present it is once, few, many or a size class.

>TRBD1|TRBJ1-6|TRBV7-3|many
TGTGCCAGCAGCTCGACAGGGACCCATAATTCACCCCTCCACTTT
CASSSTGTHNSPLHF
>TRBD1|TRBJ2-5|TRBV6-6|NA
TGTGCCAGCAGTTGCCGGGACAGGCCGACCCGGTACTTC
CASSCRDRPTRYF
>NA|TRBJ2-2|TRBV20-1|many
TGCAGTGCCGCGGGACAGAACACCGGGGAGCTGTTTTTT
CSAAGQNTGELFF
>TRBD1|TRBJ2-1|TRBV20-1|many
TGCAGTGCTAGAGCCTTTGACAGGGCTAATGAGCAGTTCTTC
CSARAFDRANEQFF
>TRBD1|TRBJ2-3|TRBV11-3|many
TGTGCCAGCAGCCCGCGGGACAGGGGGCGAGGAGATACGCAGTATTTT
CASSPRDRGRGDTQYF
>NA|TRBJ1-6|TRBV6-2/TRBV6-3|many
TGTGCCAGCAGTCCCTCGCAAGGTTCACCCCTCCACTTT
CASSPSQGSPLHF
>NA|TRBJ1-1|TRBV15|many
TGTGCCACCCTCGGGTGGCGGAACACTGAAGCTTTCTTT
CATLGWRNTEAFF
>NA|TRBJ2-1|TRBV13|many
TGTGCCAGCAGCCCCTCAGCGGAGACTTACAATGAGCAGTTCTTC
CASSPSAETYNEQFF
>TRBD2|TRBJ2-5|TRBV6-2/TRBV6-3|many
TGTGCCAGCAGTTATGCGACTAGCGGGAGACAGACCCAGTACTTC
CASSYATSGRQTQYF
>TRBD1|TRBJ1-5|TRBV5-6|many
TGTGCCAGCAGCTTGAAACGTCGGGACAGGGGGCGACAGCCCCAGCATTTT
CASSLKRRDRGRQPQHF
>TRBD1|TRBJ2-7|TRBV19|many
TGTGCCAGTAGTATATCCCTCCGGGACAGGGGGCGGTACGAGCAGTACTTC
CASSISLRDRGRYEQYF
>TRBD1|TRBJ2-2|TRBV5-1|NA
TGCGCCAGTCATGGGAGACAGGGGACGAACACCGGGGAGCTGTTTTTT
CASHGRQGTNTGELFF
>NA|TRBJ2-1|TRBV9|many
TGTGCCAGCAGCCCCCAGGCCACTAGCTCCTACAATGAGCAGTTCTTC
CASSPQATSSYNEQFF
>NA|TRBJ2-2|TRBV20-1|many
TGCAGTGCTAGAGTTACGGGTGTCCCAACCGGGGAGCTGTTTTTT
CSARVTGVPTGELFF
>TRBD1|TRBJ1-5|TRBV15|many
TGTGCCACCAGCAGGGACAGGGGGGGGCAGCCCCAGCATTTT
CATSRDRGGQPQHF
>TRBD2|TRBJ2-3|TRBV10-1|many
TGCGCCAGCAGTGAGAGGGTAGCGGGAAGCACAGATACGCAGTATTTT
CASSERVAGSTDTQYF
>TRBD1|TRBJ1-5|TRBV24-1|few
TGTGCCACCAGTGATTCCACCGGGACAGGGGAAAATCAGCCCCAGCATTTT
CATSDSTGTGENQPQHF
>TRBD2|TRBJ2-7|TRBV4-1|many
TGCGCCAGCAGCCAAGATAGAATACCTAGCGGGAGGCGGGAGCAGTACTTC
CASSQDRIPSGRREQYF
>TRBD2|TRBJ2-3|TRBV12-3/TRBV12-4|many
TGTGCCAGCAGCTCCTCAAGGGCGGGGGGCGCCACAGATACGCAGTATTTT
CASSSSRAGGATDTQYF
>NA|TRBJ2-5|TRBV7-3|many
TGTGCCAGCAGCTACGGACCCTCGGAGACCCAGTACTTC
CASSYGPSETQYF
>TRBD2|TRBJ2-1|TRBV6-4|many
TGTGCCAGCAGTGACTCGGTAGCGGGGCCGGATGAGCAGTTCTTC
CASSDSVAGPDEQFF
>NA|TRBJ2-1|TRBV14|many
TGTGCCAGCAGCCAACTAGCGTTGACCTACAATGAGCAGTTCTTC
CASSQLALTYNEQFF
>TRBD1|TRBJ2-2|TRBV9|many
TGTGCCAGCAGCGTAGGAGGGGGCCGCACCGGGGAGCTGTTTTTT
CASSVGGGRTGELFF
>NA|TRBJ2-1|TRBV11-2|many
TGTGCCAGCAGCTTCTTAGGGCTCGCCTCCTACAATGAGCAGTTCTTC
CASSFLGLASYNEQFF
>NA|TRBJ2-1|TRBV4-1|many
TGCGCCAGCAGCCAAGTTTGGGCTGCAGGTGAGCAGTTCTTC
CASSQVWAAGEQFF
>NA|TRBJ1-1|TRBV7-9|many
TGTGCCAGCAGGGGAGGGCAGGGGATTGAAGCTTTCTTT
CASRGGQGIEAFF
>NA|TRBJ1-1|TRBV11-2|many
TGTGCCAGCAGATTTACAGTCATGAACACTGAAGCTTTCTTT
CASRFTVMNTEAFF
>NA|TRBJ1-5|TRBV5-1|many
TGCGCCAGCAGCTTGGCCGGGAAAAATGGTCAGCCCCAGCATTTT
CASSLAGKNGQPQHF
>NA|TRBJ2-1|TRBV15|many
TGTGCCACCAGCAGAGAGGGCAGCTACAATGAGCAGTTCTTC
CATSREGSYNEQFF
>NA|TRBJ2-2|TRBV13|many
TGTGCCAGCAGCTTAGTCCGGGGCGGGGAGCTGTTTTTT
CASSLVRGGELFF
>NA|TRBJ1-5|TRBV6-6|few
TGTGCCAGCAGTTGGGACGGGCCCCAGCATTTT
CASSWDGPQHF
>NA|TRBJ1-5|TRBV29-1|many
TGCAGCGTTGCCACAGGCAATCAGCCCCAGCATTTT
CSVATGNQPQHF
>NA|TRBJ2-2|TRBV29-1|many
TGCAGCGTTGAGGGGGCGACGAACACCGGGGAGCTGTTTTTT
CSVEGATNTGELFF
>NA|TRBJ1-3|TRBV20-1|NA
TGCAGTGCTAGAGATAGAGACGGAAGAAACATCATATATTTT
CSARDRDGRNIIYF
>NA|TRBJ2-2|TRBV6-5|many
TGTGCCAGCAGTTACTCTTGGGGGAACACCGGGGAGCTGTTTTTT
CASSYSWGNTGELFF
>TRBD1|TRBJ2-3|TRBV5-1|many
TGCGCCAGCAGCCTCGCTGGGACAGGGGGCCCAGATACGCAGTATTTT
CASSLAGTGGPDTQYF
>NA|TRBJ2-1|TRBV12-3/TRBV12-4|many
TGTGCCAGCAGCAGGGGCGATTACAATGAGCAGTTCTTC
CASSRGDYNEQFF
>TRBD2|TRBJ2-7|TRBV7-9|few
TGTGCCAGCAGCTTAGGAACTAGCGGGAGGGCCAGGTACGAGCAGTACTTC
CASSLGTSGRARYEQYF
>NA|TRBJ2-2|TRBV19|many
TGTGCCAGTAGTATCCAGGACAGTTCCGGGGAGCTGTTTTTT
CASSIQDSSGELFF
>TRBD1|TRBJ2-2|TRBV12-3/TRBV12-4|many
TGTGCCAGCAGCCATCACAGGGGCGACACCGGGGAGCTGTTTTTT
CASSHHRGDTGELFF
>NA|TRBJ2-5|TRBV29-1|few
TGCAGCGCTGAAGTAGAGACCCAGTACTTC
CSAEVETQYF
>NA|TRBJ2-3|TRBV18|few
TGTGCCAGCTCACCCACCCCCGGGGCAGATACGCAGTATTTT
CASSPTPGADTQYF
>NA|TRBJ1-1|TRBV7-2|NA
TGTGCCAGCAGCTTAGCGTCTAGGTTGAACACTGGAGCTTTCTTT
CASSLASRLNTGAFF
>NA|TRBJ2-1|TRBV4-2|few
TGTGCCAGCAGCCCAGAAACCGGGTACAGTGAGCAGTTCTTC
CASSPETGYSEQFF
>TRBD2|TRBJ2-7|TRBV20-1|many
TGCAGTGCTAGAGCCCTAGCGGGGGTCTCCTACGAGCAGTACTTC
CSARALAGVSYEQYF
>TRBD2|TRBJ2-1|TRBV20-1|many
TGCAGTGCTAGAGTGGGGACTAGTTCCTACAATGAGCAGTTCTTC
CSARVGTSSYNEQFF
>NA|TRBJ1-4|TRBV7-2|many
TGTGCCAGCAGCTTAGAGGGGGCAACTAATGAAAAACTGTTTTTT
CASSLEGATNEKLFF
>TRBD1|TRBJ1-5|TRBV6-1|many
TGTGCCAGCAGTGACTGGACAGGACAATATAGCAATCAGCCCCAGCATTTT
CASSDWTGQYSNQPQHF
>NA|TRBJ2-3|TRBV7-6|NA
TGTGCCAGCAGCTTGGGTATCGAGGGGCCAGATACGCAGTATTTT
CASSLGIEGPDTQYF
>NA|TRBJ2-1|TRBV5-1|many
TGCGCCAGCAGCAGCGGGACAGTTCAGTTCTTC
CASSSGTVQFF
>TRBD2|TRBJ2-1|TRBV28|many
TGTGCCAGCAGTTTAACCCGGCACGGGACTAGCGGGAGTCCCTTAGATGAGCAGTTCTTC
CASSLTRHGTSGSPLDEQFF
>NA|TRBJ2-1|TRBV9|NA
TGTGCCAGCAGCGCACCCCAGGGCCATGAGCAGTTCTTC
CASSAPQGHEQFF
>NA|TRBJ2-1|TRBV25-1|many
TGTGCCAGCAGGACGACCCAACAGCGAATTGAGCAGTTCTTC
CASRTTQQRIEQFF
>TRBD1|TRBJ1-1|TRBV18|many
TGTGCCAGCTCACCAGGGGACAGGGTGACTGAAGCTTTCTTT
CASSPGDRVTEAFF
>NA|TRBJ1-5|TRBV4-1|NA
TGCGCCAGCAGCCAAGTTCTCTACAGGGTTGGGGATCAGCCCCAGCATTTT
CASSQVLYRVGDQPQHF
>TRBD1|TRBJ1-3|TRBV15|NA
TGTGCCACCAGCAGAGGTGGGACAGCGGCTGGAAACACCATATATTTT
CATSRGGTAAGNTIYF
>TRBD2|TRBJ2-1|TRBV7-3|many
TGTGCCAGCAGCTTTACTAGCGGGAGCAATGAGCAGTTCTTC
CASSFTSGSNEQFF
>NA|TRBJ1-1|TRBV4-1|many
TGCGCCAGCAGCCAAGAAGACACGCGGAACACTGAAGCTTTCTTT
CASSQEDTRNTEAFF
>NA|TRBJ2-7|TRBV7-9|few
TGTGCCAGCACCCCTTGGGAGCAGTACTTC
CASTPWEQYF